Following are 25 T cell receptor beta chains from one sample sequenced in a study of identical twins. One entry per CDR3 protein results from TCRdb running MiXCR on the 5' RACE reads. The sample consists of roughly 710,000 distinct CDR3 sequences, over 5% of them appearing once. Sequencing input: naive T cells sorted from blood. All receptors derive from a man between 18 and 29 years old in good health.

In this sample, this clonotype turned up many times. The chain links TRBV29-1 to TRBJ2-3, with D possibly matching TRBD2 (6 bases). Germline V CDR1 and CDR2: SQVTM, ANQGSEA. The CDR3 loop spans 10 amino acids. Deletions cut 7 bases from V and 5 bases from J, with 7 bases between. DNA for the CDR3: TGCAGCGGCGGGGAAGATACGCAGTATTTT. It encodes CSGGEDTQYF.

This clonotype was seen ten or more times. This chain uses TRBV20-1 with TRBJ2-7, with 8 bases identical to TRBD2. The CDR3 covers 13 residues. Unmatched junction bases numbered 2, after V lost 2 bases and J lost 2 bases. Germline V CDR1 and CDR2: DFQATT, SNEGSKA (reference sequence). The CDR3 is CSARFGGAYEQYF. The CDR3 DNA reads TGCAGTGCTAGATTCGGGGGGGCCTACGAGCAGTACTTC.

This clonotype occurred a few times. The J gene is TRBJ2-7, the V gene TRBV6-1; D remains ambiguous. Germline V gene data show CDR1 as MNHNS and CDR2 as SASEGT. The CDR3 covers 14 residues. Trimming removed 6 bases from V and 7 bases from J, with 19 bases in between. The CDR3, as DNA: TGTGCCAGCAGCCGTGACCGGGTTATGGGGGAGCAGTACGTC. It yields the protein CASSRDRVMGEQYV.

The sample holds a few counts of this clonotype. This chain links TRBV6-1 with TRBJ1-2; 11 nucleotides match TRBD1. CDR3 length: 15 residues. Germline assignment: CDR1 MNHNS and CDR2 SASEGT. J lost 5 bases, V lost 6 bases, and 8 bases had no gene match. The CDR3 DNA follows: TGTGCCAGCAGACCCGGACAGGGGGCTGGATATGGCTACACCTTC. Translating it yields CASRPGQGAGYGYTF.

The V gene is TRBV7-2, the J gene TRBJ1-2; D gene unclear. Germline-derived CDR1 and CDR2 are SGHTA and FQGNSA. This CDR3 has 14 amino acids. V dropped 0 bases and J dropped 3 bases, with 8 bases sitting between them. The CDR3 here is CASSLALTDYGYTF. The DNA of the CDR3 is TGTGCCAGCAGCTTAGCGCTTACGGACTATGGCTACACCTTC.

The chain links TRBV20-1 to TRBJ1-1; D is perhaps TRBD1 (5 bases). The germline V gene has CDR1 DFQATT and CDR2 SNEGSKA (reference sequence). V was pared by 0 bases and J by 1 base, with 9 bases between. The CDR3 spans 14 residues. CDR3 residues: CSARDAGPNTEAFF. CDR3 nucleotide sequence: TGCAGTGCTAGAGATGCAGGGCCGAACACTGAAGCTTTCTTT.

This clonotype has a handful of counts. The chain uses TRBV18 and TRBJ1-4; no reliable D call. V was pared by 4 bases and J by 10 bases, with 16 bases between. The CDR3 extends over 14 amino acids. Germline V gene lookup returns CDR1 KGHSH and CDR2 LQKENI. CDR3 in DNA: TGTGCCAGCTCACAGTCCGGTACGGTGACAAAACTGTTTTTT. It encodes CASSQSGTVTKLFF.

In this sample, this clonotype turned up a few times. The genes are TRBV2 and TRBJ1-1, with 10 bases lining up with TRBD1. The V segment lost 7 bases and the J segment 3 bases; nucleotides outside the gene matches: 5. The CDR3 covers 14 residues. Germline CDR1 reads SNHLY; CDR2 reads FYNNEI. CDR3 in amino acids: CASKRQGADTEAFF. DNA for the CDR3: TGTGCCAGCAAGAGACAGGGGGCAGACACTGAAGCTTTCTTT.

This clonotype was seen repeatedly, ten times or more. This chain uses TRBV12-3 or TRBV12-4 with TRBJ2-1, with D possibly being TRBD1 (5 bases). V lost 4 bases and J lost 10, with 11 bases in between. The CDR3 length is 12 residues. The CDR3 DNA follows: TGTGCCAGCAGTTCTTCAGGGAAAGAGCAGTTCTTC. It is translated as CASSSSGKEQFF.

This clonotype was seen at least ten times. This chain connects TRBV20-1 to TRBJ2-7, with a tentative D call TRBD2 (6 bases). CDR1 and CDR2 (germline): DFQATT, SNEGSKA (reference sequence). The CDR3 loop spans 12 amino acids. Trimming pared 5 bases from V and 2 bases from J, leaving 10 bases between. This CDR3 reads CSAWRGAYEQYF. CDR3 in DNA: TGCAGTGCTTGGAGGGGCGCCTACGAGCAGTACTTC.

There are many counts of this clonotype. The rearrangement links TRBV20-1 to TRBJ2-1; D is unclear. The V end was cut by 3 bases, the J end by 2 bases, with 14 bases between. The CDR3 is 15 residues long. Germline V gives CDR1 DFQATT, CDR2 SNEGSKA (reference sequence). The CDR3: CSASRGDGTYNEQFF. DNA for the CDR3: TGCAGTGCTAGTAGAGGAGATGGAACCTACAATGAGCAGTTCTTC.

This clonotype was observed a handful of times. The chain employs TRBV6-5 and TRBJ1-1, with D hard to call. Germline assignment: CDR1 MNHEY and CDR2 SVGAGI. The CDR3 runs to 13 residues. V was shortened by 6 bases and J by 0 bases, with 8 bases between the two germline ends. Here the CDR3 DNA reads TGTGCCAGCAGATCCTCCATGAACACTGAAGCTTTCTTT. This gives the protein CASRSSMNTEAFF.

This clonotype was recorded at least ten times. The J gene is TRBJ2-7, the V gene TRBV7-9, with D perhaps TRBD1 (5 bases). V was trimmed by 4 bases and J by 2 bases, leaving 9 bases between them. Germline CDR1 and CDR2: SEHNR and FQNEAQ (reference sequence). The CDR3 loop spans 13 amino acids. The CDR3 DNA follows: TGTGCCAGCAGCTCCGACAGTCCCTACGAGCAGTACTTC. It is translated as CASSSDSPYEQYF. The full variable domain, completed using reference TRBV7-9 and TRBJ2-7, is DTGVSQNPRHKITKRGQNVTFRCDPISEHNRLYWYRQTLGQGPEFLTYFQNEAQLEKSRLLSDRFSAERPKGSFSTLEIQRTEQGDSAMYLCASSSDSPYEQYFGPGTRLTVT.

At least ten counts were recorded for this clonotype. This chain joins TRBV5-1 and TRBJ1-2; D is ambiguous. The germline CDR1 and CDR2 sequences are SGHRS and YFSETQ. V dropped 0 bases and J dropped 9 bases, with 12 bases sitting between them. The CDR3 sequence is 13 residues long. The CDR3 loop is CASSLDLGRSYTF. The CDR3 DNA sequence: TGCGCCAGCAGCTTGGACTTGGGCCGTAGCTACACCTTC.

This clonotype was recorded at least ten times. The CDR3 coding sequence is TGTGCCAGCAGTCCTCAACAGGGGGCCTACGAGCAGTACTTC. Encoded protein: CASSPQQGAYEQYF. The J gene is TRBJ2-7, the V gene TRBV9; 8 bases agree with TRBD1. In germline, CDR1 is SGDLS, CDR2 YYNGEE. Trimming removed 5 bases from V and 2 bases from J; junction bases left unmatched: 6. The CDR3 loop spans 14 amino acids.

Concerning this clonotype itself: A much larger clone differs by one base, so this may be a read error. The CDR3 DNA sequence: TGTGCCAGCAGTGATCCCAGCACCTACGAGCAGTACGTC. Translation gives CASSDPSTYEQYV. The chain joins TRBV25-1 to TRBJ2-7; D is unclear. The V gene's germline CDR1 is MGHDK and CDR2 SYGVNS. The CDR3 runs to 13 residues. Trimming took 3 bases from V and 2 from J, leaving 8 bases between them.

V is TRBV16 and J is TRBJ1-5, with D perhaps TRBD1 (5 bases). V lost 2 bases, J lost 6 bases, and 14 bases lay in between. CDR1 and CDR2 (germline): KGHSY, FQNENV. The CDR3 consists of 15 residues. CDR3 DNA sequence: TGTGCCAGCAGCCAAACCCCCAGGGAAGGTCAGCCCCAGCATTTT. Translating it yields CASSQTPREGQPQHF.

The chain joins TRBV5-6 to TRBJ2-7; TRBD2 agrees at 13 bases. Per germline, CDR1 SGHDT and CDR2 YYEEEE. V gave up 4 bases and J gave up 3 bases; unmatched junction bases: 16. The CDR3 loop spans 19 amino acids. Written as DNA, the CDR3 is TGTGCCAGCAGCCCCAGGACTAGCGGGAGCTCAGTACCCCTCTACGAGCAGTACGTC. It codes for CASSPRTSGSSVPLYEQYV.

This clonotype was observed at least ten times. The chain combines TRBV5-6 with TRBJ2-3, with 10 bases lining up with TRBD2. Germline CDR1 and CDR2: SGHDT and YYEEEE. The CDR3 is made up of 15 amino acids. J was trimmed by 2 bases and V by 4 bases; bases with no gene match: 4. CDR3 loop: CASSRGLAATDTQYF. Here the CDR3 DNA reads TGTGCCAGCAGCCGCGGACTAGCGGCCACAGATACGCAGTATTTT.

This clonotype appeared a few times. The chain is built from TRBV6-5 and TRBJ2-4, with D possibly TRBD2 on 6 matching bases. Trimming cost V 0 bases and J 15 bases, with 15 bases left between them. The CDR3 has 13 residues. The germline V gene has CDR1 MNHEY and CDR2 SVGAGI. For the CDR3, the DNA is TGTGCCAGCAGTTACTCGGGGGTTGGGACTCCGTACTTC. Translating it yields CASSYSGVGTPYF.

This clonotype has ten or more counts. The V and J genes are TRBV12-3 or TRBV12-4 and TRBJ2-1; 14 positions match TRBD2. The CDR3 consists of 15 residues. J gave up 9 bases and V 6 bases, and 7 bases lay outside the gene matches. The CDR3 protein is CASRAGTSGSLEQFF. CDR3 in DNA: TGTGCCAGCAGGGCCGGGACTAGCGGGAGTCTTGAGCAGTTCTTC.

This clonotype has just a few counts. The V call is TRBV4-1, the J call TRBJ2-3; D remains ambiguous. V was cut by 1 base and J by 6 bases, with 17 bases left in between. Germline CDR1 MGHRA, CDR2 YSYEKL. The CDR3 sequence is 16 residues long. CDR3: CASSQGPQPVPDTQYF. The CDR3 nucleotides read TGCGCCAGCAGCCAAGGGCCCCAACCCGTCCCGGATACGCAGTATTTT.

This clonotype was seen a handful of times. This chain uses TRBV24-1 with TRBJ2-3, with 8 bases aligning to TRBD2. V trimming: 4 bases; J trimming: 6 bases; junction bases outside the gene matches: 11. Germline CDR1 KGHDR, CDR2 SFDVKD. The CDR3 runs to 16 residues. The CDR3 sequence: CATSDPRGLEVDTQYF. The CDR3 region has the DNA TGTGCCACCAGTGACCCGCGGGGACTAGAGGTGGATACGCAGTATTTT.

This clonotype was found many times. J is TRBJ1-1 and V is TRBV27; D perhaps matches TRBD1 (6 bases). CDR3 length: 14 amino acids. V was pared by 5 bases and J by 3 bases, with 13 bases between. The germline gives CDR1 MNHEY, CDR2 SMNVEV (reference sequence). CDR3: CASSREGGHTEAFF. The CDR3 bases are TGTGCCAGCAGTCGAGAGGGGGGGCACACTGAAGCTTTCTTT.

This clonotype has just a few counts. The CDR3 DNA reads as TGTGCCATCAGTGTGGGCAGGGAGGAGACCCAGTACTTC. It translates to CAISVGREETQYF. V is TRBV10-3 and J is TRBJ2-5; TRBD1 or TRBD2 may be the D gene (5 bases each). This CDR3 contains 13 residues. Germline V gives CDR1 ENHRY, CDR2 SYGVKD. The V end was cut by 4 bases, the J end by 5 bases, with 11 bases between.